A selection of T cell receptor beta chains follows, all from one sample in a study of blood T cell repertoires in COVID-19. TCRdb's copy holds only in-frame clones and misses some; the assay was immunoSEQ multiplex PCR. The sample consists of approximately 140,000 clones, 60% to 85% of them appearing once. Sequenced material: peripheral blood. The receptors were sampled from a man aged 45-65 years with acute or convalescent COVID-19. Both conserved end residues are part of each CDR3. Each record gives: D gene, clone size, J gene, V gene, CDR3 protein, CDR3 DNA. A D gene is named only where the DNA matches it firmly. Clone size is not always given. Where it is, it says once, few, many or a class for expanded clones.

>TRBD2|.|TRBJ2-3|TRBV9
CASNAGGTDTQYF
TGTGCCAGCAACGCGGGGGGCACAGATACGCAGTATTTT
>.|.|TRBJ2-6|TRBV5-1
CASSLSGNGANVLTF
TGCGCCAGCAGCTTGTCAGGTAATGGGGCCAACGTCCTGACTTTC
>TRBD1|.|TRBJ2-1|TRBV5-1
CASSIPGQKNNEQFF
TGCGCCAGCAGCATCCCGGGACAGAAAAACAATGAGCAGTTCTTC
>.|.|TRBJ1-4|TRBV5-1
CASSFLGVEGEKLFF
TGCGCCAGCAGCTTCCTAGGAGTAGAAGGTGAAAAACTGTTTTTT
>TRBD2|.|TRBJ2-5|TRBV5-4
CASSRKLAGLQETQYF
TGTGCCAGCAGCAGGAAACTAGCGGGGTTACAAGAGACCCAGTACTTC
>TRBD1|once|TRBJ1-1|TRBV3-1/TRBV3-2
CASSPQGVLSGTEAFF
TGTGCCAGCAGCCCACAGGGGGTTTTATCAGGCACTGAAGCTTTCTTT
>TRBD1|.|TRBJ2-5|TRBV10-3
CAISTGTEGETQYF
TGTGCCATCAGCACCGGGACAGAAGGAGAGACCCAGTACTTC
>.|.|TRBJ1-5|TRBV9
CASSVDAGGNQPQHF
TGTGCCAGCAGCGTCGACGCTGGGGGGAATCAGCCCCAGCATTTT
>.|.|TRBJ1-1|TRBV2
CASVETGRDTEAFF
TGTGCCAGCGTCGAAACAGGGAGGGACACTGAAGCTTTCTTT
>.|.|TRBJ1-2|TRBV14
CASSQVRSNYGYTF
TGTGCCAGCAGCCAGGTCAGGTCTAACTATGGCTACACCTTC
>.|.|TRBJ2-1|TRBV21-1
CASSKEKGHEQFF
TGTGCCAGCAGCAAAGAGAAGGGGCATGAGCAGTTCTTC
>TRBD1|.|TRBJ1-3|TRBV19
CASGGQFSGNTIYF
TGTGCCAGTGGGGGACAGTTCTCTGGAAACACCATATATTTT
>TRBD1|few|TRBJ2-6|TRBV5-4
CASRAGTGFSGANVLTF
TGTGCCAGCAGAGCCGGGACAGGGTTCTCTGGGGCCAACGTCCTGACTTTC
>TRBD1|.|TRBJ1-4|TRBV5-1
CASSGDRESLFF
TGCGCCAGCAGCGGGGACAGGGAGTCGCTGTTTTTT
>TRBD1|.|TRBJ2-1|TRBV11-2
CASSFDRTGKDEQFF
TGTGCCAGCAGCTTCGATAGGACAGGGAAGGATGAGCAGTTCTTC
>TRBD1|.|TRBJ1-2|TRBV7-8
CASSKDRMRGYTF
TGTGCCAGCAGCAAGGACAGGATGAGAGGCTACACCTTC
>.|.|TRBJ1-3|TRBV10-3
CAIRGSESNTIYF
TGTGCCATCAGGGGTTCGGAGTCGAACACCATATATTTT
>.|.|TRBJ2-2|TRBV29-1
CSGRNTGELFF
TGCAGCGGTCGGAACACCGGGGAGCTGTTTTTT
>.|.|TRBJ2-3|TRBV30
CAWSLTGDTQYF
TGTGCCTGGAGTTTAACTGGAGATACGCAGTATTTT
>.|.|TRBJ1-2|TRBV9
CASSPSGDGYTF
TGTGCCAGCAGCCCATCAGGGGATGGCTACACCTTC
>.|.|TRBJ2-1|TRBV5-4
CASSSQGGSYNEQFF
TGTGCCAGCAGCTCCCAGGGAGGTTCCTACAATGAGCAGTTCTTC
>TRBD1|.|TRBJ2-2|TRBV5-1
CASSWRGQGAGELFF
TGCGCCAGCAGCTGGCGGGGACAGGGGGCCGGGGAGCTGTTTTTT
>.|few|TRBJ2-3|TRBV6-4
CASIQGPPPDTQYF
TGTGCCAGCATTCAGGGGCCCCCCCCAGATACGCAGTATTTT
>.|.|TRBJ1-1|TRBV29-1
CSVEPGAPNTEAFF
TGCAGCGTTGAACCAGGGGCCCCGAACACTGAAGCTTTCTTT
>.|.|TRBJ2-3|TRBV13
CASSLWDSTLGDTQYF
TGTGCCAGCAGCTTATGGGACTCCACCCTGGGGGATACGCAGTATTTT
>TRBD1|.|TRBJ1-5|TRBV2
CASSEAGGSPQHF
TGTGCCAGCAGTGAGGCAGGGGGATCGCCCCAGCATTTT
>TRBD1|once|TRBJ2-3|TRBV5-1
CASSLGDRERDTQYF
TGCGCCAGCAGCTTAGGGGACAGGGAGAGGGATACGCAGTATTTT
>.|.|TRBJ1-5|TRBV20-1
CSASYSGNSNQPQHF
TGCAGTGCTAGTTACTCAGGGAATAGCAATCAGCCCCAGCATTTT
>.|.|TRBJ1-2|TRBV7-9
CASSQISFNYGYTF
TGTGCCAGCAGCCAAATCAGTTTTAATTATGGCTACACCTTC
>TRBD1|.|TRBJ1-1|TRBV9
CASSTLRDSPEAFF
TGTGCCAGCAGCACCCTCCGGGACAGCCCTGAAGCTTTCTTT
>.|.|TRBJ1-4|TRBV11-2
CASSLLGWRDGKEKLFF
TGTGCCAGCAGCTTGCTCGGATGGAGGGATGGGAAAGAAAAACTGTTTTTT
>.|.|TRBJ2-2|TRBV4-1
CASSLTQGFANTGELFF
TGCGCCAGCAGCCTGACCCAGGGTTTCGCGAACACCGGGGAGCTGTTTTTT
>.|once|TRBJ1-2|TRBV29-1
CSVGGGTNYGYTF
TGCAGCGTCGGCGGGGGGACAAACTATGGCTACACCTTC
>.|.|TRBJ1-2|TRBV30
CAWKSQGPEGYTF
TGTGCCTGGAAATCGCAGGGCCCTGAAGGCTACACCTTC
>.|.|TRBJ1-1|TRBV11-1
CASSSQTGTEAFF
TGTGCCAGCAGCTCGCAGACAGGCACTGAAGCTTTCTTT
>TRBD1|few|TRBJ1-2|TRBV2
CASSASGQGNYGYTF
TGTGCCAGCAGTGCCTCGGGACAGGGCAACTATGGCTACACCTTC
>TRBD1|.|TRBJ1-2|TRBV3-1/TRBV3-2
CASSPWLGQDNYGYTF
TGTGCCAGCAGCCCGTGGTTGGGACAGGATAACTATGGCTACACCTTC
>.|.|TRBJ1-1|TRBV18
CASSPPTGTNTEAFF
TGTGCCAGCTCACCACCTACAGGGACGAACACTGAAGCTTTCTTT
>.|.|TRBJ1-2|TRBV7-2
CASSLDYSYYGYTF
TGTGCCAGCAGCTTAGATTACAGCTACTATGGCTACACCTTC
>.|.|TRBJ2-1|TRBV15
CATSRGQTAEQFF
TGTGCCACCAGCAGAGGGCAAACAGCAGAGCAGTTCTTC
>TRBD1|.|TRBJ1-1|TRBV5-1
CASSFSGTGGLAFF
TGCGCCAGCAGCTTCTCCGGGACAGGGGGTCTCGCTTTCTTT
>.|once|TRBJ1-2|TRBV6-5
CASSRSGTYGYTF
TGTGCCAGCAGTCGAAGCGGGACATATGGCTACACCTTC
>.|once|TRBJ2-2|TRBV9
CASSVTSQTTTGELFF
TGTGCCAGCAGCGTCACGTCGCAGACTACCACCGGGGAGCTGTTTTTT
>.|.|TRBJ2-3|TRBV5-1
CASSPFYGPDTQYF
TGCGCCAGCAGCCCCTTTTATGGGCCAGATACGCAGTATTTT
>TRBD2|.|TRBJ2-5|TRBV3-1/TRBV3-2
CASSPRTSGGAVETQYF
TGTGCCAGCAGCCCGCGGACTAGCGGGGGGGCCGTAGAGACCCAGTACTTC
>TRBD1|once|TRBJ2-2|TRBV9
CASSEAGTGVSGELFF
TGTGCCAGCAGCGAGGCCGGGACAGGGGTATCCGGGGAGCTGTTTTTT